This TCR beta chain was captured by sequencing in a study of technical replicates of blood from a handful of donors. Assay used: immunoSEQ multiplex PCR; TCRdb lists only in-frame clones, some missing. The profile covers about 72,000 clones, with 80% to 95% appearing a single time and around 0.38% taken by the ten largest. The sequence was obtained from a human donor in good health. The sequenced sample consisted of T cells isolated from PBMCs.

The CDR3 bases are TGTGCCATCAGTGAGACTACCCAAGAGACCCAGTACTTC. Protein sequence: CAISETTQETQYF. The gene calls are TRBV10-3 and TRBJ2-5, with D uncertain. The V gene lost 2 bases and the J gene lost 1 base, with 5 bases spanning the gap. Germline loops: CDR1 ENHRY, CDR2 SYGVKD. The CDR3 totals 13 residues.